The present T cell receptor beta chain was sequenced within a study of control samples from healthy donors and cancer patients. Germline V CDR1 and CDR2: DFQATT, SNEGSKA (reference sequence). V was trimmed by 6 bases and J by 4 bases, leaving 7 bases between them. This CDR3 has 11 residues. Clones were sequenced by immunoSEQ multiplex PCR, and TCRdb holds only the in-frame ones, with some missing. There are around 170,000 clones in the sample; around 89% occur only once, and over 1.1% lies in the top ten. This receptor was taken from a woman in her 50s in good health. The sequenced sample consisted of blood. The rearrangement links TRBV20-1 to TRBJ1-3; maybe TRBD1 (6 bases). In nucleotides, the CDR3 is TGCAGTGCACAGGGAGGAAACACCATATATTTT. It codes for CSAQGGNTIYF.